Sequencing of this T cell receptor beta chain was carried out in a study of neurological immune-mediated disorders. One entry per CDR3 protein results from TCRdb running MiXCR on the 5' RACE reads. The table lists approximately 50,000 distinct CDR3 sequences, approximately 3.3% of them singletons. The germline CDR1 and CDR2 sequences are MNHEY and SVGEGT. The length of the CDR3 is 16 residues. Unmatched junction bases numbered 9, after V lost 6 bases and J lost 2 bases. This clonotype was counted at least ten times. The specimen was PBMCs. This TCR derives from a middle-aged man with multiple sclerosis. V is TRBV6-2 or TRBV6-3 and J is TRBJ2-1; 8 nucleotides line up with TRBD1. CDR3 residues: CASRGDRFITYNEQFF. Written as DNA, the CDR3 is TGTGCCAGCAGGGGGGACAGGTTTATAACCTACAATGAGCAGTTCTTC.